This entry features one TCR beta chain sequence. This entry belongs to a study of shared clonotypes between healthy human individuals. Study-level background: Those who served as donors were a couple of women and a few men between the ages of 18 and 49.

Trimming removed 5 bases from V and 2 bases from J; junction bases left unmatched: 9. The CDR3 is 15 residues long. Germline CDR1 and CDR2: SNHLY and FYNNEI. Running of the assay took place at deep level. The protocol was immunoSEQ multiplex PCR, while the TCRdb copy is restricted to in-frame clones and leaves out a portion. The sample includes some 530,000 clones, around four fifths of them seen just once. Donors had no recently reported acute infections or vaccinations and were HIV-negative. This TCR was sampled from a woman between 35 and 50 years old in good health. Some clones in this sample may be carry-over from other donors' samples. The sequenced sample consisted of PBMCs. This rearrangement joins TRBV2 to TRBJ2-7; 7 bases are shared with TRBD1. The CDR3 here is CASSRGTEITYEQYF. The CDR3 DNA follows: TGTGCCAGCAGTCGAGGGACAGAGATAACCTACGAGCAGTACTTC.